This TCR beta chain emerged from a study of blood T cell repertoires in COVID-19. Study at large: Samples of COVID-19 (acute and convalescent) were obtained from the United States, Italy and Spain. Sample material is recorded as cDNA or gDNA derived from T cells, B-cell-depleted T cells, or PBMCs.

Original processing notes: Reference gene primer amplification gave nucleated cell count estimates. The method was immunoSEQ multiplex PCR; TCRdb's version includes in-frame clones alone and lacks a portion of them. That table is the source of V, J and clone size, and D and trimming were worked out from the DNA. Of 200,000 to 300,000 clones listed, about nine tenths are singletons. The sequence derives from a man aged 60 to 75 who had recovered from COVID-19. The specimen sequenced was peripheral blood.

In nucleotides, the CDR3 is TGTGCCTGGGCTTACTGGGACAGGGAAAACCATGAGCAGTTCTTC. The encoded protein is CAWAYWDRENHEQFF. V gene TRBV30 combines with J gene TRBJ2-1; 9 bases match TRBD1. CDR1 and CDR2 from the germline V gene are GTSNPN and SVGIG (reference sequence). J was trimmed by 8 bases and V by 5 bases; bases with no gene match: 13. The CDR3 consists of 15 residues. Full variable domain (remainder filled in from reference TRBV30 and TRBJ2-1): SQTIHQWPATLVQPVGSPLSLECTVEGTSNPNLYWYRQAAGRGLQLLFYSVGIGQISSEVPQNLSASRPQDRQFILSSKKLLLSDSGFYLCAWAYWDRENHEQFFGPGTRLTVL.